The rows below give T cell receptor beta chains drawn from one sample of a study. Each CDR3 protein gets one entry after TCRdb re-called the 5' RACE reads with MiXCR. The sample includes about 57,000 distinct CDR3 sequences, roughly 28% of them seen just once. The sequenced material came from tumor-infiltrating Tregs sorted from the breast tumor. The receptor set was obtained from a female donor with breast cancer. Both conserved end residues are part of each CDR3. Fields, in order: D gene, V gene, J gene, clone size, CDR3 length, CDR3 protein, CDR3 DNA. The D gene is left open where the match is weak. Clone size is stated in some rows and not others, as once, few, many or a class when expanded.

>TRBD1|TRBV9|TRBJ2-1|-|13
CARPGQGRNEQFF
TGTGCCAGACCGGGACAGGGAAGGAATGAGCAATTCTTC
>-|TRBV29-1|TRBJ1-1|-|12
CSVERTATEAFF
TGCAGCGTGGAAAGGACGGCAACTGAAGCTTTCTTT
>-|TRBV4-3|TRBJ1-1|many|13
CASSQEEGTEAFF
TGCGCCAGCAGCCAAGAGGAGGGCACTGAAGCTTTCTTT
>-|TRBV5-1|TRBJ2-3|-|13
CASSLDDTDTQYF
TGCGCCAGCAGCTTGGACGACACAGATACGCAGTATTTT
>-|TRBV6-1|TRBJ2-2|few|15
CASSVRLGNTGELFF
TGTGCCAGCAGTGTGCGATTGGGGAACACCGGGGAGCTGTTTTTT
>-|TRBV12-3/TRBV12-4|TRBJ1-6|few|13
CASSGGVNSPLHF
TGTGCCAGCAGTGGGGGGGTTAATTCACCCCTCCACTTT
>TRBD2|TRBV5-1|TRBJ2-1|few|17
CASSPTTSGGSYNEQFF
TGCGCCAGCAGCCCTACGACTAGCGGGGGGTCCTACAATGAGCAGTTCTTC
>-|TRBV20-1|TRBJ1-2|few|11
CSASAGNGYTF
TGCAGTGCTAGTGCAGGGAATGGCTACACCTTC
>TRBD1|TRBV6-1|TRBJ1-5|few|15
CASSPGTGPDQPQHF
TGTGCCAGCAGCCCTGGGACAGGACCCGATCAGCCCCAGCATTTT
>-|TRBV3-1|TRBJ2-7|-|14
CASSLSGVSYEQYF
TGTGCCAGCAGCCTCTCCGGGGTCTCCTACGAGCAGTACTTC
>-|TRBV4-3|TRBJ1-2|-|15
CASSQGGFSNYGYTF
TGCGCCAGCAGCCAAGGGGGGTTTTCAAACTATGGCTACACCTTC
>-|TRBV11-3|TRBJ2-7|-|13
CASSLGPQREQYF
TGTGCCAGCAGCCTAGGTCCACAGCGCGAGCAGTACTTC
>TRBD2|TRBV5-1|TRBJ2-3|many|18
CASSLVGTSGRATDTQYF
TGCGCCAGCAGCTTGGTCGGAACTAGCGGGAGGGCGACAGATACGCAGTATTTT
>-|TRBV10-3|TRBJ2-3|-|14
CAISESLAADTQYF
TGTGCCATCAGTGAGAGCCTAGCTGCAGATACGCAGTATTTT
>-|TRBV28|TRBJ1-2|many|14
CASSLYRGANGYTF
TGTGCCAGCAGTTTATATCGGGGGGCGAATGGCTACACCTTC